The sequence of this T cell receptor (beta chain) was determined in a study of blood T cells in healthy people across ages. The second PCR ran roughly 7 to 12 cycles with a sample-barcoded 5' primer and J-beta primers. Sequencing of every sample gave 2.5 million or more CDR3-containing paired-end reads. TCRdb re-analysed the 5' RACE reads in MiXCR, keeping a single row per CDR3 protein. The top ten hold about 18% of the sample, which has some 900,000 distinct CDR3 sequences, more than 25% seen once. This clonotype was seen ten or more times. The CDR3 is 15 residues long. The V and J ends lost 6 bases and 3 bases, in that order; junction bases with no gene match: 8. Germline values: CDR1 DFQATT, CDR2 SNEGSKA (reference sequence).

The material sequenced was blood. The chain is built from TRBV20-1 and TRBJ1-2, with 12 bases aligning to TRBD1. The receptor comes from a woman at least 80 years old in good health. CDR3 sequence reads: CSAPVGTGGDYGYTF. The CDR3 coding sequence is TGCAGTGCCCCAGTTGGGACAGGGGGCGACTATGGCTACACCTTC.